The entry below gives a single T cell receptor beta chain sequence along with its context. Peripheral blood was drawn, approximately 9.5 milliliters per donor. A sample-barcoded 5' primer and a J-beta primer mix were used in a second PCR of about 7 to 12 cycles. TCRdb itself ran the 5' RACE reads through MiXCR, one entry per CDR3 protein. Of over 700,000 distinct CDR3 sequences listed, about 48% were seen once; the top ten hold approximately 40%. The sample is drawn from a study of blood T cells in healthy people across ages. Germline CDR1 is SGHRS and CDR2 is YFSETQ. The CDR3 spans 14 residues. V shed 4 bases and J shed 10 bases, with 18 bases lying between them.

The origin of this receptor is a man aged 80 or over in good health. The rearrangement uses TRBV5-1 and TRBJ2-1; possibly TRBD1 or TRBD2 for D (5 bases each). Sequencing was carried out using blood. The chain's CDR3 is CASSVGRITSEQFF. In DNA form, the CDR3 reads TGCGCCAGCAGCGTGGGACGGATTACCAGCGAGCAGTTCTTC.